Each of the 5 T cell receptor beta chains below was sequenced from the same sample in a study of T cell responses to AZD1222 COVID-19 vaccine. TCRdb keeps only in-frame clones here, not all; method: immunoSEQ multiplex PCR. The sample includes around 160,000 clones, 94% of them seen just once. The sequencing used peripheral blood, collected 28 days after the second AZD1222 dose. Receptors were obtained from an adult who received the AZD1222 COVID-19 vaccine.

The chain carries TRBV7-6 and TRBJ2-1, with D possibly matching TRBD1 (5 bases). The V and J ends lost 0 bases and 3 bases respectively, with 15 bases between them. Germline CDR1 is SGHVS and CDR2 is FNYEAQ. This CDR3 region has 17 residues. The CDR3 loop reads CASSLALSQGFYNEQFF. In DNA, the CDR3 is TGTGCCAGCAGCTTAGCGCTATCCCAGGGTTTCTACAATGAGCAGTTCTTC.

V and J are TRBV18 and TRBJ1-1; possibly TRBD1 for D (5 bases). The germline gives CDR1 KGHSH, CDR2 LQKENI. The CDR3 contains 14 residues. V was cut by 3 bases and J by 1 base, with 9 bases left in between. CDR3: CASSPGQSNTEAFF. In DNA form, the CDR3 reads TGTGCCAGCTCACCGGGGCAGTCGAACACTGAAGCTTTCTTT.

This sequence joins TRBV30 and TRBJ2-3; D gene unclear. Germline V gene data show CDR1 as GTSNPN and CDR2 as SVGIG (reference sequence). Trimming pared 0 bases from V and 5 bases from J, leaving 3 bases between. This CDR3 comprises 11 residues. DNA of the CDR3: TGTGCCTGGAGTGTAGTAGATACGCAGTATTTT. This encodes CAWSVVDTQYF.

The gene calls are TRBV18 and TRBJ1-6, with D possibly matching TRBD1 (5 bases). The V gene lost 4 bases and the J gene lost 6 bases, with 13 bases spanning the gap. This CDR3 is built from 15 residues. The germline V gene has CDR1 KGHSH and CDR2 LQKENI. The DNA of the CDR3 is TGTGCCAGCTCACGGGATCGGGGGGGTAATTCACCCCTCCACTTT. Protein sequence: CASSRDRGGNSPLHF.

J is TRBJ1-4 and V is TRBV25-1; weak D call: TRBD1 (5 bases). CDR1 is MGHDK and CDR2 is SYGVNS in the germline V gene. The CDR3 length is 14 residues. Trimming took off 3 bases at V and 8 bases at J, with 13 bases between the two ends. The CDR3 DNA sequence: TGTGCCAGCAGTGATGGGGGTTATGGCGAAAAACTGTTTTTT. It specifies CASSDGGYGEKLFF.